The rows below give T cell receptor beta chains drawn from one sample of a study of T cell repertoires in cytomegalovirus infection. TCRdb used MiXCR to reprocess the reads, holding one entry per CDR3 protein. The sample carries around 750,000 distinct CDR3 sequences, roughly 33% recorded once. These receptors lack a known antigen. This specimen consisted of cultured CD8+ T cells from PBMCs, obtained from culture after CMV antigen stimulation. The source of these receptors is a human donor in good health (CMV status not recorded). Some clones in this sample may be carry-over from other donors' samples. The CDR3 runs from the conserved cysteine through the conserved F or W. Fields, in order: clone size, J gene, V gene, D gene, CDR3 protein, CDR3 DNA. D genes are given only for firm matches. Only some rows state a clone size, as once, few, many or a class for expanded clones.

few,TRBJ1-1,TRBV12-5,.,CASGLVDEAFF,TGTGCTAGTGGTTTGGTGGATGAAGCTTTCTTT
.,TRBJ2-3,TRBV27,.,CASGDPGRVDTQYF,TGTGCCAGCGGAGACCCCGGACGGGTGGATACGCAGTATTTT
few,TRBJ1-2,TRBV5-6,.,CACDGVYGYTF,TGTGCCTGCGACGGGGTCTATGGCTACACCTTC
.,TRBJ1-6,TRBV2,.,CASSHSVGVVLRSYNSPLHF,TGTGCCAGCAGCCACTCTGTCGGGGTCGTACTTCGGTCCTATAATTCACCCCTCCACTTT
few,TRBJ2-1,TRBV4-1,.,CASSQVTAGANEQFF,TGCGCCAGCAGCCAAGTAACGGCAGGGGCGAATGAGCAGTTCTTC
few,TRBJ2-2,TRBV7-9,.,CASSNLIAANTGELFF,TGTGCCAGCAGCAATCTGATCGCCGCGAACACCGGGGAGCTGTTTTTT
.,TRBJ2-1,TRBV2,.,CASSASTRGAPYNEQFF,TGTGCCAGCAGTGCCTCTACTCGGGGGGCCCCCTACAATGAGCAGTTCTTC
.,TRBJ1-1,TRBV5-5,.,CASSLDPVFNTEAFF,TGTGCCAGCAGTTTAGACCCCGTTTTTAACACTGAAGCTTTCTTT
.,TRBJ1-1,TRBV19,.,CASSSWAGTEAFF,TGTGCCAGTAGCTCATGGGCAGGAACTGAAGCTTTCTTT
.,TRBJ2-5,TRBV12-3/TRBV12-4,TRBD1,CASSGTGGKETQYF,TGTGCCAGCAGCGGGACAGGAGGGAAAGAGACCCAGTACTTC
many,TRBJ2-5,TRBV7-8,.,CASSLAGPRTQYF,TGTGCCAGCAGCTTAGCGGGGCCTAGGACCCAGTACTTC
many,TRBJ2-1,TRBV7-6,.,CASSPGSFNEQFF,TGTGCCAGCAGCCCTGGAAGCTTCAATGAGCAGTTCTTC
.,TRBJ1-4,TRBV4-3,.,CASSPLWGATNEKLFF,TGCGCCAGCAGCCCCCTATGGGGCGCGACTAATGAAAAACTGTTTTTT
.,TRBJ2-1,TRBV11-2,.,CASSLERSGGEQFF,TGTGCCAGCAGCTTAGAAAGGTCTGGCGGTGAGCAGTTCTTC
many,TRBJ2-1,TRBV7-8,.,CASSLGGLPSYNEQFF,TGTGCCAGCAGCTTAGGGGGACTGCCCTCCTACAATGAGCAGTTCTTC
few,TRBJ2-1,TRBV24-1,.,CATASPPEQFF,TGTGCCACCGCCTCTCCGCCAGAGCAGTTCTTC
few,TRBJ1-5,TRBV6-6,.,CASSDAGGNQPQHF,TGTGCCAGCAGTGATGCAGGGGGCAATCAGCCCCAGCATTTT
.,TRBJ1-1,TRBV19,TRBD1,CASSRRTGANTEAFF,TGTGCCAGTAGCAGACGGACAGGCGCCAACACTGAAGCTTTCTTT
.,TRBJ2-7,TRBV19,.,CASSIVASLGYEQYF,TGTGCCAGTAGTATAGTGGCTTCCCTCGGCTACGAGCAGTACTTC
.,TRBJ1-2,TRBV5-5,TRBD1,CASSLSGTGEGYTF,TGTGCCAGCAGCTTATCCGGGACAGGGGAAGGCTACACCTTC
.,TRBJ1-2,TRBV7-6,TRBD1,CASSLGDLQGALDYGYTF,TGTGCCAGCAGCTTAGGGGACTTACAGGGGGCGCTTGACTATGGCTACACCTTC
few,TRBJ1-2,TRBV7-9,TRBD1,CASSAPDRGPPYGYTF,TGTGCCAGCAGCGCGCCGGACAGGGGTCCTCCATATGGCTACACCTTC
.,TRBJ2-1,TRBV6-2/TRBV6-3,.,CASSYTQGRSYNEQFF,TGTGCCAGCAGTTACACCCAGGGACGATCCTACAATGAGCAGTTCTTC
.,TRBJ1-1,TRBV2,.,CASMQVINTEAFF,TGTGCCAGCATGCAGGTGATAAACACTGAAGCTTTCTTT